These T cell receptor beta chains were read from a single sample in a study of blood T cell repertoires in COVID-19. This table comes from immunoSEQ multiplex PCR, and its TCRdb copy is limited to in-frame clones, with some not included. The sample lists about 99,000 clones, more than 70% seen once, with 17% in the top ten. Input material: peripheral blood. The receptors derive from a woman of 80 years or more in a cohort sampled during active COVID-19. Each CDR3 is given with its conserved first and last residue. The D gene is left open where the match is weak. Not all rows give a size; the values are once, few, many and, for expanded clones, a class.

j_call | v_call | d_call | clone_size | cdr3_nt | cdr3_aa
TRBJ1-3 | TRBV7-8 | - | - | TGTGCCAGCAGCTATACTTCTGGAAACACCATATATTTT | CASSYTSGNTIYF
TRBJ2-2 | TRBV24-1 | TRBD2 | - | TGTGCCACCAGTGATCCGTTGGGGGGGGGAATGAACACCGGGGAGCTGTTTTTT | CATSDPLGGGMNTGELFF
TRBJ2-1 | TRBV5-4 | TRBD2 | - | TGTGCCAGCAGCTTACGGACTAGCGGGGGGATAATCGATGAGCAGTTCTTC | CASSLRTSGGIIDEQFF
TRBJ1-6 | TRBV19 | - | - | TGTGCCAGTAGTACAGTGGATCGGGGAGATTCACCCCTCCACTTT | CASSTVDRGDSPLHF
TRBJ1-3 | TRBV30 | - | - | TGTGCCTGGAGTGCAGGGGGAAACACCATATATTTT | CAWSAGGNTIYF
TRBJ1-1 | TRBV11-3 | TRBD1 | - | TGTGCCAGCAGCTTAGACCCCGGGCAGGGGGGAAGGAGGACTGAAGCTTTCTTT | CASSLDPGQGGRRTEAFF
TRBJ2-1 | TRBV5-5 | - | - | TGTGCCAGCAGCACCGAGGGAGTGGAGTACAATGAGCAGTTCTTC | CASSTEGVEYNEQFF
TRBJ2-1 | TRBV6-5 | - | - | TGTGCCAGCAGATATCAGGGCAGGGGTTACAATGAGCAGTTCTTC | CASRYQGRGYNEQFF
TRBJ2-7 | TRBV7-2 | - | - | TGTGCCAGCAGGCTCCCCGGTGAAGCGTACTTC | CASRLPGEAYF
TRBJ2-5 | TRBV19 | - | - | TGTGCCAGTAGTATACCAGGGAACCAAGAGACCCAGTACTTC | CASSIPGNQETQYF
TRBJ2-2 | TRBV15 | TRBD1 | once | TGTGCCACCAGCAAACAACCGGGACAGGGAGCCGGGGAGCTGTTTTTT | CATSKQPGQGAGELFF
TRBJ1-5 | TRBV6-6 | TRBD1 | - | TGTGCCAGCACCTCCGGGACAGGGCTGAATCAGCCCCAGCATTTT | CASTSGTGLNQPQHF
TRBJ1-1 | TRBV12-3/TRBV12-4 | - | - | TGTGCCAGCAGACCGACAGAGAACACTGAAGCTTTCTTT | CASRPTENTEAFF
TRBJ1-2 | TRBV19 | TRBD1 | - | TGTGCCAGTAGAGATGGACAGGGAGTCTATGGCTACACCTTC | CASRDGQGVYGYTF
TRBJ1-1 | TRBV3-1/TRBV3-2 | - | - | TGTGCCAGCAGCGCGGGGGGTAGAGTCACTGAAGCTTTCTTT | CASSAGGRVTEAFF
TRBJ1-1 | TRBV7-9 | - | - | TGTGCCAGCAGCTCGTCTAACCTGAACACTGAAGCTTTCTTT | CASSSSNLNTEAFF
TRBJ2-3 | TRBV7-2 | TRBD2 | - | TGTGCCAGCAGCCCGGGACTAGGAATCGCAGATACGCAGTATTTT | CASSPGLGIADTQYF
TRBJ1-6 | TRBV5-1 | TRBD1 | - | TGCGCCAGCAGCCTTGGACAGGGGGGTGAATCACCCCTCCACTTT | CASSLGQGGESPLHF
TRBJ2-3 | TRBV14 | - | - | TGTGCCAGCAGCGACGCCGCGGGATCCGATACGCAGTATTTT | CASSDAAGSDTQYF
TRBJ1-2 | TRBV5-1 | TRBD1 | - | TGCGCCAGCAGACCGAGACAGGGGGCCGATAATGGCTACACCTTC | CASRPRQGADNGYTF
TRBJ2-2 | TRBV30 | TRBD1 | once | TGTGCCTGGAGTACAGGGGGCTTGAACACCGGGGAGCTGTTTTTT | CAWSTGGLNTGELFF
TRBJ2-1 | TRBV6-5 | - | - | TGTGCCAGCACCGCATCTCAGGGGTCCTACAATGAGCAGTTCTTC | CASTASQGSYNEQFF
TRBJ2-2 | TRBV7-3 | - | - | TGTGCCAGCAGCTTAATGGCAGGAAGCGGCACCGGGGAGCTGTTTTTT | CASSLMAGSGTGELFF
TRBJ2-1 | TRBV6-2/TRBV6-3 | TRBD2 | - | TGTGCCAGCAGTAGCACTAGCGGAAAGAGGGCCAATGAGCAGTTCTTC | CASSSTSGKRANEQFF
TRBJ2-7 | TRBV18 | - | - | TGTGCCAGCTCCCCCCAAACCTACGAGCAGTACTTC | CASSPQTYEQYF
TRBJ1-1 | TRBV28 | - | - | TGTGCCAGCAGGGTAACAGGGTCCACTGAAGCTTTCTTT | CASRVTGSTEAFF
TRBJ1-5 | TRBV12-2 | - | - | TGTGCAAGTCGCCCCCCACCCGGCGGCCCAGAAGGTAGCAATCAGCCCCAGCATTTT | CASRPPPGGPEGSNQPQHF
TRBJ2-3 | TRBV5-8 | TRBD2 | - | TGTGCCAGCAGCCGCCTAGCGGGGGGGCCTCGTACGCAGTATTTT | CASSRLAGGPRTQYF
TRBJ1-4 | TRBV10-2 | - | - | TGCGCCAGCAGTTCTCGGGCTAATGAAAAACTGTTTTTT | CASSSRANEKLFF
TRBJ1-5 | TRBV3-1/TRBV3-2 | TRBD1 | few | TGTGCCAGCAGCCTCGGACAGGCCAATCAGCCCCAGCATTTT | CASSLGQANQPQHF
TRBJ1-2 | TRBV10-3 | - | - | TGTGCCATCAGTGAGTCCGCGGGGCAGGGTTCTGGCTACACCTTC | CAISESAGQGSGYTF
TRBJ1-2 | TRBV9 | TRBD1 | - | TGTGCCAGCAGCCCGGGGACAGGGGGCCTTCGACATGGCTACACCTTC | CASSPGTGGLRHGYTF
TRBJ1-1 | TRBV19 | TRBD1 | - | TGTGCCAGTAGTATCCAGGGGGCTTCCACTGAAGCTTTCTTT | CASSIQGASTEAFF
TRBJ1-4 | TRBV28 | TRBD1 | - | TGTGCCAGCAGTTTCGGGACAGGGTATAATGAAAAACTGTTTTTT | CASSFGTGYNEKLFF
TRBJ2-7 | TRBV6-5 | - | - | TGTGCCAGCAGTTACTCGGGGGGGCGTGGGCTCGACGAGCAGTACTTC | CASSYSGGRGLDEQYF
TRBJ1-1 | TRBV5-6 | - | - | TGTGCCAGCAGCTATAAGAGGGCTACTCGGGACACTGAAGCTTTCTTT | CASSYKRATRDTEAFF
TRBJ2-3 | TRBV12-5 | - | - | TGTGCTAGTGGTTTGGGACAGGCCACAGATACGCAGTATTTT | CASGLGQATDTQYF
TRBJ1-5 | TRBV6-2/TRBV6-3 | - | - | TGTGCCAGCAGTTTACAGGAGTACAATCAGCCCCAGCATTTT | CASSLQEYNQPQHF
TRBJ2-2 | TRBV27 | TRBD1 | - | TGTGCCAGCAATTCCTTGGACAGGGTAATCACCGGGGAGCTGTTTTTT | CASNSLDRVITGELFF
TRBJ2-2 | TRBV6-1 | TRBD1 | - | TGTGCCAGCAGTGACCTGACAGGGGCCACCGGGGAGCTGTTTTTT | CASSDLTGATGELFF
TRBJ2-1 | TRBV19 | TRBD2 | few | TGTGCCACCCAAGCCGGCGGGGGTCCATACAATGAGCAGTTCTTC | CATQAGGGPYNEQFF
TRBJ2-6 | TRBV7-6 | TRBD1 | - | TGTGCCAGCAGTCGAACAGGGGGCTCTGGGGCCAACGTCCTGACTTTC | CASSRTGGSGANVLTF
TRBJ2-7 | TRBV2 | - | - | TGTGCCAGCAGTGAAATGGTCGGGTTTTCCGAGCAGTACTTC | CASSEMVGFSEQYF
TRBJ2-1 | TRBV5-1 | - | - | TGCGCCAGCAGCTTGGCGACAGCCAATTACAATGAGCAGTTCTTC | CASSLATANYNEQFF